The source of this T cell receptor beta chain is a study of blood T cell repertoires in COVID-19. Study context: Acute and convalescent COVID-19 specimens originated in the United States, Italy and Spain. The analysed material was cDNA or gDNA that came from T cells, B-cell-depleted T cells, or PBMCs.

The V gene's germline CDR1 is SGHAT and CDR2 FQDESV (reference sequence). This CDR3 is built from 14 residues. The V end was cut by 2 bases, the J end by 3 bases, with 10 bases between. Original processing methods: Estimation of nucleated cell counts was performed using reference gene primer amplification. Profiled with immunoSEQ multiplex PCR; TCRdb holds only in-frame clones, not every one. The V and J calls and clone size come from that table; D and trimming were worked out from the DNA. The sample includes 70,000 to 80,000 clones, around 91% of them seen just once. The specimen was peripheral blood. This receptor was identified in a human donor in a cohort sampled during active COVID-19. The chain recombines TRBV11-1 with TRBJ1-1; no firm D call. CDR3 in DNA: TGTGCCAGCAGCTTAAACGGGAAATACACTGAAGCTTTCTTT. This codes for CASSLNGKYTEAFF.